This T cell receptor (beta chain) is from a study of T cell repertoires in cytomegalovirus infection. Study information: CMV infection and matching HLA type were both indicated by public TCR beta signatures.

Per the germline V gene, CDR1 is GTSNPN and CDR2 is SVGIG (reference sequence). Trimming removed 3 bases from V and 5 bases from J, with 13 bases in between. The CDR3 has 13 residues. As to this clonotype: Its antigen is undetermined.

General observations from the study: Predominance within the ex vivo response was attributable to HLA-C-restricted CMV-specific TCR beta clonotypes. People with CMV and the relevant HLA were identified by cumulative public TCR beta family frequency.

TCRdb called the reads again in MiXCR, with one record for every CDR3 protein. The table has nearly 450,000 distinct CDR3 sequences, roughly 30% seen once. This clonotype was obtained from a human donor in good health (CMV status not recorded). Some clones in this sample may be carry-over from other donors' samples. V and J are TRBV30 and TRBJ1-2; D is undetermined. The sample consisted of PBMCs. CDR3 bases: TGTGCCTGGAGATCGTACCTGGGATATGGCTACACCTTC. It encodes CAWRSYLGYGYTF. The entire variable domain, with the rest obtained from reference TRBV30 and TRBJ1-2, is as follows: SQTIHQWPATLVQPVGSPLSLECTVEGTSNPNLYWYRQAAGRGLQLLFYSVGIGQISSEVPQNLSASRPQDRQFILSSKKLLLSDSGFYLCAWRSYLGYGYTFGSGTRLTVV.